Listed here is a single T cell receptor beta chain. This clonotype was seen a handful of times. The clone's antigen remains unknown. Base qualities are missing; no much larger clone stands one base away. The data belong to a study of blood T cells in healthy people across ages (dated by TCRdb to the mid-2010s). For the study in its entirety: Template switching captured roughly one uniquely barcoded TCR beta cDNA molecule per two T cells in model experiments. Using deep sequencing normalized with unique cDNA molecular identifiers, the study measured how TCR beta repertoire diversity changes with age. Donors were grouped into four age groups: young (average roughly 17 years), middle-aged (under 40), aged (about 59) and long-lived (around 82). To avoid experimental bias, donors of different ages were randomly spread across the sequencing lanes. For two donors (one aged 18 to 29 and one aged 80 or older), the study analyzed two additional independent replicas of 1 million unique cDNA reads from the same blood draw.

Library method: 5' RACE. Sequencing used an Illumina HiSeq 2500. A second PCR of about 6 to 12 cycles was run with a J-beta primer mix and a sample-barcoded 5' primer. Each TCR beta cDNA molecule received a unique molecular identifier from a template-switch 5' adaptor carrying 12 random nucleotides. At least 2.5 million CDR3-containing paired-end reads were obtained from each sample. First-strand cDNA synthesis was performed from all RNA using the Mint cDNA synthesis kit, with priming by a TRBC-specific oligonucleotide. After uracil-DNA glycosylase treatment, a first 18-cycle PCR used universal primers M1SS and BC2_uni_R on all cDNA. Per the authors' processing: For normalization, 1 million high-quality reads were randomly selected from each sample, with every read carrying a distinct molecular identifier. Reads sharing molecular identifiers were discarded rather than binned into consensus sequences. MiTCR, set to a Q25 quality threshold and the strictest error-elimination algorithm, was used for CDR3 identification, clonotype clustering and error correction. A nonparametric unseen species model with Euler transformation was used to estimate a lower bound on total TCR beta diversity. TCRdb ran its own pipeline on the public reads, namely fastp trimming at Q25 and MiXCR clone calling, and kept in-frame beta chains. Each record represents a unique CDR3 protein, reported with the most common genes and DNA among its rows. Clone size and V and J calls follow TCRdb, not the original study. The sample profile shows about 580,000 distinct CDR3 sequences; under 55% of them were found once. The ten largest clones represent about 22% of the sample.

The donors were roughly 40 Caucasian individuals from Russia, aged roughly 6 to 90 years, who were systemically healthy. Each donor gave about 9.2 milliliters of peripheral blood, drawn into EDTA-treated Vacutainer tubes. Ficoll-Paque density-gradient centrifugation was used to isolate PBMCs, with at least 7 million per sample. Trizol reagent was used to extract total RNA from the PBMCs, yielding at least 6 micrograms per sample. For every donor, flow cytometry on a PBMC aliquot measured the percentage of naive CD45RAhigh/CD27high T cells. On the study overall, not on this receptor specifically: As age increased, observed TCR beta diversity per million T cells dropped in a roughly linear way, and a significant reduction was already evident by age 40. Since profiling was done on bulk unsorted PBMCs, naive and antigen-experienced compartments could not be conclusively compared. Total diversity estimates from one million sequenced T cells were considered lower bounds and underestimates. Compared with the aged group, the long-lived group had more naive CD4+ T cells, fewer expanded clones and increased TCR diversity, a pattern suggesting age selection. The percentage of naive T cells measured by flow cytometry correlated strongly with observed TCR beta diversity. Donor CMV infection status was unknown, potentially confounding age-related changes in expanded clonotypes.

Sequencing was carried out using blood. The receptor's source is a man older than 75 in good health.

The sequenced DNA is TGTGCCACAGGGACTAGGAAAGATACGCAGTATTTT. Translation gives CATGTRKDTQYF. The chain is assembled from TRBV10-3 and TRBJ2-3; 8 bases in between match TRBD2. Including the terminal cysteine and phenylalanine, the CDR3 comprises 12 residues. Only the CDR3 DNA stays, 36 bases, in frame from base 1. The germline V gene gives CDR1 as ENHRY and CDR2 as SYGVKD. Compared with germline, V lacks 10 bases and J lacks 5 bases; bases without a gene match: 5.